This T cell receptor (beta chain) was sequenced in a study of blood T cell repertoires in COVID-19. On the study more broadly: Spain, Italy and the United States supplied samples that represented acute and convalescent COVID-19. PBMCs, B-cell-depleted T cells, or T cells were the source of the cDNA or gDNA that made up the material.

J lost 6 bases, V lost 6 bases, and 6 bases had no gene match. Germline V gives CDR1 SNHLY, CDR2 FYNNEI. The CDR3 extends over 14 amino acids. This clone was found a few times. Authors' analysis steps: For nucleated cells, counts were estimated from reference gene primer amplification. TCRdb's table, derived via immunoSEQ multiplex PCR, lists solely in-frame clones and lacks some. The DNA was the basis for D and trimming; V, J and clone size are from that table. The repertoire holds over 200,000 clones, with roughly 84% as singletons. Sequencing input: peripheral blood. This chain links TRBV2 with TRBJ1-5; 9 positions match TRBD1. This clonotype was obtained from a man between 40 and 49 years old with active or convalescent COVID-19. The CDR3 nucleotides read TGTGCCAGCAGAGCCTCGACAGGGGGTCAGCCCCAGCATTTT. This gives the protein CASRASTGGQPQHF.